This is a list of T cell receptor beta chains from one sample in a study of blood T cell repertoires in COVID-19. Produced via immunoSEQ multiplex PCR; TCRdb's table is partial and in-frame only. Here the sample spans about 56,000 clones, around 92% being singletons. The specimen was peripheral blood. The receptor set was obtained from a human donor in a cohort sampled during active COVID-19. Each CDR3 is given with its conserved first and last residue. Size values are once, few and many counts, or a class for expanded clones, and some rows have none.

size,J,V,CDR3
-,TRBJ2-1,TRBV12-3/TRBV12-4,CASSLNRDYTFF
-,TRBJ1-6,TRBV6-5,CASSYGAAMGSPLHF
-,TRBJ1-2,TRBV10-3,CAIRVGQGANYGYTF
-,TRBJ1-2,TRBV2,CASSNRGSVYGYTF
once,TRBJ2-5,TRBV19,CASSFDRLQETQYF
-,TRBJ2-1,TRBV4-2,CASSQDPTGGYNEQFF
-,TRBJ2-3,TRBV6-6,CASSLVRVEFSDTQYF
few,TRBJ2-1,TRBV6-2/TRBV6-3,CASSLTGGAGNEQFF
-,TRBJ1-4,TRBV2,CASSAGLGEKLFF
-,TRBJ2-5,TRBV27,CASSPRPPLAGGPRQETQYF
-,TRBJ2-4,TRBV27,CASSLYRGQGANIQYF
once,TRBJ1-2,TRBV19,CASSKGAQYGYTF
-,TRBJ1-5,TRBV18,CASSRSHNQPQHF
-,TRBJ1-2,TRBV28,CASYRVDGYTF
-,TRBJ2-5,TRBV7-9,CAISGTSGGDQETQYF
-,TRBJ1-2,TRBV29-1,CSVETTGGSYGYTF
-,TRBJ1-2,TRBV14,CASSQGQGSFFNYGYTF
-,TRBJ2-5,TRBV2,CASSRQANSQETQYF
-,TRBJ1-5,TRBV3-1/TRBV3-2,CASSRQTGVNQPQHF
-,TRBJ1-2,TRBV9,CASSVVANYGYTF
once,TRBJ1-2,TRBV9,CASSLPLKTGVNYGYTF
-,TRBJ2-5,TRBV12-3/TRBV12-4,CASRFFQETQYF
-,TRBJ2-3,TRBV7-9,CASTNMGQWDTQYF
-,TRBJ1-4,TRBV15,CATSRDRDGEKLFF
-,TRBJ2-1,TRBV23-1,CASSQSMPGAVF
once,TRBJ2-7,TRBV6-5,CASSYSFLGPAYEQYF
-,TRBJ2-3,TRBV19,CASSIGGEHDTQYF
-,TRBJ2-1,TRBV7-2,CASSLPGIIEQFF
-,TRBJ1-5,TRBV30,CAWSVQGTTVYSNQPQHF
-,TRBJ2-1,TRBV7-2,CASNPGQGGLSEQFF
-,TRBJ2-7,TRBV12-3/TRBV12-4,CASSPGAPYEQYF
-,TRBJ1-1,TRBV30,CAWSPGGGWTEAFF
-,TRBJ1-6,TRBV27,CASSLVGGDNSPLHF
few,TRBJ1-6,TRBV6-6,CASISGQGINSPLHF
-,TRBJ2-3,TRBV5-1,CASSLEGIDTQYF
once,TRBJ2-7,TRBV4-3,CASSQDRQGTYEQYF
-,TRBJ2-5,TRBV19,CASSIMAGEIQETQYF
-,TRBJ1-1,TRBV7-2,CASSPGRINTEAFF
few,TRBJ1-6,TRBV10-2,CASQDREINSPLHF
-,TRBJ1-1,TRBV19,CASSWPGQPTIEAFF
-,TRBJ2-1,TRBV7-6,CASGLAGRSRDNEQFF
-,TRBJ2-7,TRBV19,CASRGTGSPYEQYF